This TCR beta chain originates from a study of human T cells and chemical hapten exposure. Across the whole study: Readings were taken at 6 days from patch tests that had applied 0.01% DPC to the upper back.

The time point here: patch test 2, 6 weeks after DPC sensitization. As for treatment: therapeutic diphenylcyclopropenone sensitization with weekly scalp DPC. The library tagged each cDNA molecule with unique molecular identifiers. TCRdb processed the RACE reads anew with MiXCR; each CDR3 protein has one entry. The sample yields a few hundred thousand distinct CDR3 sequences, more than 5% seen once. The study's findings and limits: Expanded TCRs formed significantly more large CDR3 similarity clusters than controls. No shift was seen in TCRs above 1 in 1000 frequency with DPC sensitization.

V lost 4 bases to trimming and J lost 2 bases, with 14 bases between them. CDR3 length equals 15 residues. The germline V gene has CDR1 MNHEY and CDR2 SVGAGI. This clonotype was observed at least ten times. The antigen is not known. This TCR was recovered from a woman aged 18-29 years with alopecia areata. Some clones in this sample may be carry-over from other donors' samples. The material sequenced was whole blood, taken in connection with sensitization to the hapten diphenylcyclopropenone (DPC). J is TRBJ1-2 and V is TRBV6-5, with a tentative D call TRBD1 (5 bases). CDR3 nucleotide sequence: TGTGCCAGCAGTTTTCTCGGCGGGGGGAACTATGGCTACACCTTC. This gives the protein CASSFLGGGNYGYTF.